Reported below is one TCR beta chain. This sample was included in a study of blood T cell repertoires in COVID-19. Profiling relied on immunoSEQ multiplex PCR, and the TCRdb table lists in-frame clones only, not all of them. The sample lists about 180,000 clones, around 76% occurring once. Sequencing input: peripheral blood. This TCR was recovered from a woman in her 70s with acute or convalescent COVID-19.

The CDR3 sequence: CASGRVDGYTF. The CDR3 bases are TGTGCCAGCGGCAGGGTAGATGGCTACACCTTC. V and J are TRBV28 and TRBJ1-2; the D gene is possibly TRBD1 (5 bases). The CDR3 loop spans 11 amino acids. Trimming took 8 bases from V and 6 from J, leaving 10 bases between them. Germline V lookup: CDR1 MDHEN, CDR2 SYDVKM.